This record covers a single TCR beta chain. The record originates from a study of blood T cell repertoires in COVID-19. Whole-study context: In each case, the material was cDNA or gDNA derived from T cells, B-cell-depleted T cells, or PBMCs.

The repertoire was sequenced with immunoSEQ multiplex PCR; TCRdb's copy has only in-frame clones and lacks some. The sample has about 150,000 clones, about 89% seen once; the top ten hold 2.5% to 3.5%. The CDR3 is 14 amino acids. The V gene end was trimmed by 4 bases and the J gene end by 3 bases; junction bases not matched to a gene: 4. Germline V lookup: CDR1 LNHDA, CDR2 SQIVND (reference sequence). The sample was peripheral blood. The sequence was obtained from a man in his fifties or sixties with acute or convalescent COVID-19. This chain uses TRBV19 with TRBJ1-1; 8 bases fit TRBD1. CDR3 coding DNA: TGTGCCAGTAGTAATCCAGGGGGCTACACTGAAGCTTTCTTT. Translated: CASSNPGGYTEAFF.